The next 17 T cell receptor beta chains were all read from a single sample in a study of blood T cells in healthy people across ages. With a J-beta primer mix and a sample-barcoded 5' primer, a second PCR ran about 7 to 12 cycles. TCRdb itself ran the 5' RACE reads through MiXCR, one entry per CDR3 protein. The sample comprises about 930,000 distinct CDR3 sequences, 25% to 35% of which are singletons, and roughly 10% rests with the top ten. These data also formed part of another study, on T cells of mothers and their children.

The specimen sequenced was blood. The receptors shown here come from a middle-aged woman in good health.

CDR3 protein: CASSPDNTYNEQFF. The CDR3 DNA reads as TGCGCCAGCAGCCCGGACAATACCTACAATGAGCAGTTCTTC. The rearrangement uses TRBV4-1 and TRBJ2-1; tentative D call: TRBD1 (5 bases). V lost 4 bases, J lost 2 bases, and 9 bases lay in between. Germline CDR1 is MGHRA and CDR2 is YSYEKL. This CDR3 spans 14 amino acids.

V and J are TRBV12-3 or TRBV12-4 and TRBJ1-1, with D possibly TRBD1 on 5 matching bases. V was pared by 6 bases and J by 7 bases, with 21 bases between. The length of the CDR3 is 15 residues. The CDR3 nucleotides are TGTGCCAGCAGGTTCTCAGGGTATCCGTACGTTGAAGCTTTCTTT. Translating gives CASRFSGYPYVEAFF.

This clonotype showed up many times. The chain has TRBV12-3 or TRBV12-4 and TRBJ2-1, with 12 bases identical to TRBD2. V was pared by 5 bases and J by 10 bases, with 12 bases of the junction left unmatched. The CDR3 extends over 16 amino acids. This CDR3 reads CASSKPSGGAGGEQFF. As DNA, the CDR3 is TGTGCCAGCAGTAAACCTAGCGGGGGGGCCGGCGGAGAGCAGTTCTTC.

The chain's CDR3 is CASRKQGTSTDTQYF. The DNA of the CDR3 is TGTGCCAGCAGAAAGCAGGGAACTAGCACAGATACGCAGTATTTT. The rearrangement joins TRBV14 to TRBJ2-3, with D perhaps matching TRBD1 (5 bases). Germline loops: CDR1 SGHDN, CDR2 FVKESK. CDR3 length equals 15 residues. V lost 6 bases and J lost 0, with 13 bases in between.

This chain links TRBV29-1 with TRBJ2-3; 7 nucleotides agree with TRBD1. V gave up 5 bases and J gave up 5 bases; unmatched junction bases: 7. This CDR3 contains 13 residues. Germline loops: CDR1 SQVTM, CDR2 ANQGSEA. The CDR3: CSVTGAGRDTQYF. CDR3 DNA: TGCAGCGTTACAGGGGCCGGTAGAGATACGCAGTATTTT.

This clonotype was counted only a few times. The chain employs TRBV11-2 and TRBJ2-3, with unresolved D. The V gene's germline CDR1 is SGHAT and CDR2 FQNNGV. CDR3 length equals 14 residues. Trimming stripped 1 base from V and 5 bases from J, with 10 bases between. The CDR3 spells CASSLANTVDTQYF. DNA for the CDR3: TGTGCCAGCAGCTTAGCCAACACCGTAGATACGCAGTATTTT.

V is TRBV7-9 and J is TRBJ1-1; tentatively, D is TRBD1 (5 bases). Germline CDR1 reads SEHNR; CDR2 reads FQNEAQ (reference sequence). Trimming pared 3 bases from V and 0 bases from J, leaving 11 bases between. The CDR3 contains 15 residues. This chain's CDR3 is CASSLGGSMNTEAFF. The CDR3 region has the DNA TGTGCCAGCAGCTTGGGGGGTAGCATGAACACTGAAGCTTTCTTT.

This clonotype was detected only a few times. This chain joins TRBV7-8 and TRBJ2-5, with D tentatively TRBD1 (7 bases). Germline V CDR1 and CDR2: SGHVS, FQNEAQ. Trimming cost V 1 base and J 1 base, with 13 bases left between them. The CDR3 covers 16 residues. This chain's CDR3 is CASSLGGTERQETQYF. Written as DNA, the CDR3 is TGTGCCAGCAGCTTAGGCGGGACAGAGCGCCAAGAGACCCAGTACTTC.

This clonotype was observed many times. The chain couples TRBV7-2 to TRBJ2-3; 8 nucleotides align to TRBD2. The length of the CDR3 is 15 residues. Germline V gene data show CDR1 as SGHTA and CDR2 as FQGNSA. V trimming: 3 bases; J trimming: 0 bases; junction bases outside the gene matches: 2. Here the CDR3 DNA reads TGTGCCAGCAGCTTCCAGCGGGGGAGCACAGATACGCAGTATTTT. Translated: CASSFQRGSTDTQYF.

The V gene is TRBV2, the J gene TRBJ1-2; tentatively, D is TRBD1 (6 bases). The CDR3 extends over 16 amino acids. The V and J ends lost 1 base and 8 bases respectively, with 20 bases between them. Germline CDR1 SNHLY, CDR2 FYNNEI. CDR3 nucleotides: TGTGCCAGCAGTGAAGGGGTTTGGCAGGGGAGAGGGGGCTACACCTTC. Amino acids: CASSEGVWQGRGGYTF.

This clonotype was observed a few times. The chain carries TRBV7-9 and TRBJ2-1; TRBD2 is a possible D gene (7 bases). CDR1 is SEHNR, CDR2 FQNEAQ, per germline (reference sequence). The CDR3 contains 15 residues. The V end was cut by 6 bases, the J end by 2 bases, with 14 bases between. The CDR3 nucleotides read TGTGCCAGCAGAAATGGAGGGGGGGCCTACAATGAGCAGTTCTTC. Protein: CASRNGGGAYNEQFF. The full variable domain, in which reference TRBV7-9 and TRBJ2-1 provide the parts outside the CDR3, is DTGVSQNPRHKITKRGQNVTFRCDPISEHNRLYWYRQTLGQGPEFLTYFQNEAQLEKSRLLSDRFSAERPKGSFSTLEIQRTEQGDSAMYLCASRNGGGAYNEQFFGPGTRLTVL.

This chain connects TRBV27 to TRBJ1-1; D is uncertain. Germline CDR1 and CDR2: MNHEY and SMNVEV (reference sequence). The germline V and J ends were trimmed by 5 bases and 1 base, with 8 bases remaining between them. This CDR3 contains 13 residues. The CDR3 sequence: CASSGQWNTEAFF. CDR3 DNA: TGTGCCAGCAGTGGTCAATGGAACACTGAAGCTTTCTTT.

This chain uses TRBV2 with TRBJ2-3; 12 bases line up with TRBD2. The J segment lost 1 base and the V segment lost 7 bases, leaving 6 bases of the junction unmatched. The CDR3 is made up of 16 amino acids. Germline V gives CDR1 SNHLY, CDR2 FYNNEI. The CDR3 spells CASTARTSGGTDTQYF. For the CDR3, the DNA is TGTGCCAGCACCGCCCGGACTAGCGGGGGCACAGATACGCAGTATTTT.

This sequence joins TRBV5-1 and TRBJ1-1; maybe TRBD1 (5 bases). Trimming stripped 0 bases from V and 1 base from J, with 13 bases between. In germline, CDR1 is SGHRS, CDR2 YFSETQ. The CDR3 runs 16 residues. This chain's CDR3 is CASSLAGDRPNTEAFF. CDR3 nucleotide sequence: TGCGCCAGCAGCTTGGCCGGCGACAGACCGAACACTGAAGCTTTCTTT.

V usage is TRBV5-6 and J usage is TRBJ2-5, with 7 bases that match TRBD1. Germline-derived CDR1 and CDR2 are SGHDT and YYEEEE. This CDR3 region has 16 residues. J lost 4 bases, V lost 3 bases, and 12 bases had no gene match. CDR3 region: CASSSATGMAGETQYF. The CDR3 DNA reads TGTGCCAGCAGCTCAGCGACAGGGATGGCAGGAGAGACCCAGTACTTC.

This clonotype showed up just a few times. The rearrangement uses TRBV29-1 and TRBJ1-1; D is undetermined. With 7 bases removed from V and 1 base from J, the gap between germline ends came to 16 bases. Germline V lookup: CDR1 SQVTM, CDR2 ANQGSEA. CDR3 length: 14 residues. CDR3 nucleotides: TGCAGCGCCCGCTCGGCAGGTCCGAACACTGAAGCTTTCTTT. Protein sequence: CSARSAGPNTEAFF.

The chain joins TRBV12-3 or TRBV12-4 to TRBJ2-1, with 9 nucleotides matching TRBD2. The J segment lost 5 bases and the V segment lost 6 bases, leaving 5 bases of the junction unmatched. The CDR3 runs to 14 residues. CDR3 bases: TGTGCCAGCAGCAGAAGGACTAGCGACAATGAGCAGTTCTTC. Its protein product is CASSRRTSDNEQFF.